This passage covers 31 T cell receptor beta chains from one sample sequenced in a study of T cells in women clearing cervical HPV infection. Some clones are missing from TCRdb's copy, which holds only in-frame ones; the method was immunoSEQ multiplex PCR. The table lists more than 11,000 clones. The sequencing input was blood buffy coat. These receptors originate from a woman aged 18 to 75 with a cervical HPV16 infection that either progressed to CIN3+ or cleared (not recorded which).

Comment on this clone: The read finishes 3 residues shy of the CDR3 end, and the germline J gene is used to complete it. Other DNA sequences in this specimen translate into the identical CDR3. The chain recombines TRBV2 with TRBJ1-3; TRBD1 agrees at 8 bases. Trimming cost V 4 bases and J 5 bases; bases outside gene matches: 1. CDR3 size: 13 residues. The germline gives CDR1 SNHLY, CDR2 FYNNEI. The CDR3 bases that were read are TGTGCCAGCAGTGGGACAGGGAGAAACACC. Protein: CASSGTGRNT. The entire CDR3 sequence reads CASSGTGRNTIYF. The full variable domain, in which reference TRBV2 and TRBJ1-3 provide the parts outside the CDR3, is EPEVTQTPSHQVTQMGQEVILRCVPISNHLYFYWYRQILGQKVEFLVSFYNNEISEKSEIFDDQFSVERPDGSNFTLKIRSTKLEDSAMYFCASSGTGRNTIYFGEGSWLTVV.

A note on this clone: The read comes to an end 3 residues before the CDR3 does, leaving the germline J gene to fill in the end. The chain links TRBV29-1 to TRBJ2-1; weak D call: TRBD1 (5 bases). Between the trimmed V and J ends, which lost 7 bases and 3 bases, there was a span of 19 bases. The CDR3 totals 15 residues. Germline V gene sequence: CDR1 SQVTM, CDR2 ANQGSEA. The part of the CDR3 DNA that was read is TGCAGCGGAAGGTCAGGGCCTAGTGGCTACAATGAG. Amino acids: CSGRSGPSGYNE. The full-length CDR3 reads as CSGRSGPSGYNEQFF.

This clone ranks as medium-sized (0.01 to 0.1%) in terms of frequency. The CDR3 extends 3 residues past the end of the read, so its final part is completed from the germline J gene. The chain employs TRBV7-2 and TRBJ2-7; D is unclear. Per the germline V gene, CDR1 is SGHTA and CDR2 is FQGNSA. The V end lost 0 bases, the J end lost 0 bases, and 3 bases lay between the germline ends. This CDR3 is 13 amino acids long. The covered CDR3 bases are TGTGCCAGCAGCTTAGCCAGCTCCTACGAG. Translated, it gives CASSLASSYE. The full CDR3 is CASSLASSYEQYF.

Comment on this clone: The read falls 3 residues short of the CDR3 end, and the missing part is taken from the germline J gene. The chain uses TRBV5-1 and TRBJ1-4; D remains unclear. The germline V and J ends were trimmed by 0 bases and 3 bases, with 15 bases remaining between them. This CDR3 has 17 amino acids. CDR1 SGHRS and CDR2 YFSETQ come from the germline V gene. The CDR3 sequence is CASSLAADSGPNEKLFF. Incomplete CDR3 DNA: TGCGCCAGCAGCTTGGCGGCAGATTCAGGTCCTAATGAAAAA.

This clone is identified as medium-sized from frequency. The read halts 3 residues ahead of the CDR3 end, with the missing end drawn from the germline J gene. The same CDR3 arises from other DNA sequences in this sample as well. This chain links TRBV6-2 or TRBV6-3 with TRBJ1-5, with D possibly TRBD1 on 5 matching bases. Germline loops: CDR1 MNHEY, CDR2 SVGEGT. This CDR3 spans 15 amino acids. The V gene lost 4 bases and the J gene lost 7 bases, with 17 bases spanning the gap. CDR3 protein: CASSWKQYEGQPQHF. CDR3 DNA (partial): TGTGCCAGCAGTTGGAAGCAATACGAGGGGCAGCCC.

As for this clone: The missing CDR3 end, 3 residues past where the read stops, is filled in from the germline J gene. This chain joins TRBV7-6 and TRBJ2-7; 14 nucleotides match TRBD2. The CDR3 is made up of 16 amino acids. CDR1 is SGHVS and CDR2 is FNYEAQ in the germline V gene. V shed 5 bases, J shed 5 bases, and the junction held 8 bases outside the gene matches. The DNA read from the CDR3 is TGTGCCAGCAGCAGGGGACTAGCGGGGGCCTTGGACGAG. Protein product: CASSRGLAGALDE. In full, the CDR3 is CASSRGLAGALDEQYF.

On this clone: The read is 3 residues too short to cover the CDR3 end, so that end is filled in from the germline J gene. V usage is TRBV5-1 and J usage is TRBJ1-1, with 9 bases lining up with TRBD1. There are 17 residues in the CDR3. With 5 bases clipped from V and 0 bases from J, the junction kept 11 bases outside the gene matches. Germline CDR1 and CDR2: SGHRS and YFSETQ. The CDR3 sequence: CASSRGDRALMNTEAFF. CDR3 DNA (partial): TGCGCCAGCAGTCGGGGGGACAGGGCCCTGATGAACACTGAA.

Comment on this clone: The CDR3 end lies 3 residues beyond the end of the read and is filled in from the germline J gene. V gene TRBV19 combines with J gene TRBJ1-5, with 12 bases lining up with TRBD1. The CDR3 is made up of 15 amino acids. Germline V gives CDR1 LNHDA, CDR2 SQIVND (reference sequence). V lost 11 bases, J lost 6 bases, and 11 bases stayed unmatched. CDR3 DNA, as far as it was read: TGTGCCGGCGGGGGACAGGGGGCGCGTGGTCAGCCC. Translation gives CAGGGQGARGQP. The whole CDR3 region reads CAGGGQGARGQPQHF. The full variable domain, completed using reference TRBV19 and TRBJ1-5, is DGGITQSPKYLFRKEGQNVTLSCEQNLNHDAMYWYRQDPGQGLRLIYYSQIVNDFQKGDIAEGYSVSREKKESFPLTVTSAQKNPTAFYLCAGGGQGARGQPQHFGDGTRLSIL.

The part of the CDR3 DNA that was read is TGTGCCAGCAGTTTCCGAACTAGCGGGGGCCCC. The encoded protein is CASSFRTSGGP. The complete CDR3 protein is CASSFRTSGGPQHF. The rearrangement joins TRBV28 to TRBJ1-5; D might be TRBD1 (6 bases). The read ends 3 residues shy of where the CDR3 ends; the end is completed using the germline J gene. CDR3 length: 14 amino acids. Germline lookup yields CDR1 MDHEN and CDR2 SYDVKM.

Regarding this clone: Sequencing ends 3 residues short of the CDR3 end; the germline J gene provides the rest. J is TRBJ1-4 and V is TRBV2; D remains unclear. This CDR3 spans 14 amino acids. The germline V gene encodes CDR1 SNHLY and CDR2 FYNNEI. CDR3 in amino acids: CASSKGSLDSPLFF. Incomplete CDR3 DNA: TGTGCCAGCAGTAAGGGTTCTCTCGATTCACCA. The complete variable domain, with remaining parts taken from reference TRBV2 and TRBJ1-4, reads EPEVTQTPSHQVTQMGQEVILRCVPISNHLYFYWYRQILGQKVEFLVSFYNNEISEKSEIFDDQFSVERPDGSNFTLKIRSTKLEDSAMYFCASSKGSLDSPLFFGSGTQLSVL.

The CDR3 DNA, read in part, is TGTGCCAGCAGCTTAGGACAGAAGGAGACC. It yields the protein CASSLGQKET. The complete CDR3 sequence is CASSLGQKETQYF. The gene calls are TRBV11-1 and TRBJ2-5, with D perhaps TRBD1 (5 bases). The CDR3 extends 3 residues past the end of the read, so its final part is completed from the germline J gene. CDR1 and CDR2 (germline): SGHAT, FQDESV (reference sequence). V was shortened by 1 base and J by 5 bases, with 8 bases between the two germline ends. This CDR3 region has 13 residues.

Regarding this clone: The DNA ends 3 residues before the CDR3 does, and the rest of the CDR3 is filled in from the germline J gene. The chain combines TRBV14 with TRBJ2-7; 7 bases line up with TRBD1. This CDR3 has 15 residues. V gave up 1 base and J gave up 4 bases; unmatched junction bases: 7. Per germline, CDR1 SGHDN and CDR2 FVKESK. Partial CDR3 DNA: TGTGCCAGCAGCCAAGTCGGACAGGTTGATTACGAG. The encoded protein is CASSQVGQVDYE. The whole CDR3 protein is CASSQVGQVDYEQYF.

As for this clone: Coverage ceases 3 residues before the CDR3 finishes, and the germline J gene fills in the end. The V call is TRBV2, the J call TRBJ2-7; 7 bases are shared with TRBD1. Looked up from germline, CDR1 is SNHLY and CDR2 is FYNNEI. With 4 bases clipped from V and 3 bases from J, the junction kept 3 bases outside the gene matches. CDR3 length: 13 amino acids. The chain's CDR3 is CASSAGQNYEQYF. The DNA read from the CDR3 is TGTGCCAGCAGTGCGGGACAGAACTACGAG.

Comments on this clone: The CDR3 end is not reached by the read, which stops 3 residues before it; the germline J gene fills it in. V and J are TRBV18 and TRBJ2-3; D is unclear. Germline values: CDR1 KGHSH, CDR2 LQKENI. This CDR3 comprises 13 residues. The CDR3: CASSPQTEQPQYF. The DNA read from the CDR3 is TGTGCCAGCTCACCTCAAACAGAGCAGCCG.

Of note for this clone: The observed sequence ends 3 residues before the CDR3 terminus, with the missing tail filled in from the germline J gene. This chain uses TRBV20-1 with TRBJ1-2; no reliable D call. CDR3 size: 13 residues. Germline CDR1 and CDR2: DFQATT and SNEGSKA (reference sequence). With 0 bases removed from V and 2 bases from J, the gap between germline ends came to 7 bases. The CDR3 DNA, read in part, is TGCAGTGCTAGAGATGTCCGGAACTATGGC. Translated, it gives CSARDVRNYG. The whole CDR3 reads CSARDVRNYGYTF.

The CDR3 is CSLRPGQGDYGYTF. CDR3 bases read: TGCAGCCTTCGTCCGGGACAGGGGGACTATGGC. V is TRBV29-1 and J is TRBJ1-2; 11 nucleotides line up with TRBD1. The CDR3 end is not reached by the read, which stops 3 residues before it; the germline J gene fills it in. V was pared by 8 bases and J by 3 bases, with 8 bases of the junction left unmatched. Germline loops: CDR1 SQVTM, CDR2 ANQGSEA. The length of the CDR3 is 14 residues.

About this clone itself: The CDR3 goes on 3 residues after the read ends, and that part is filled in from the germline J gene. This chain links TRBV6-2 or TRBV6-3 with TRBJ1-1; D ambiguous. CDR3 length equals 14 residues. Germline V lookup: CDR1 MNHEY, CDR2 SVGEGT. CDR3 residues: CASSYEYIMKEAFF. The DNA read from the CDR3 is TGTGCCAGCAGTTATGAATACATTATGAAAGAA.

A word on this clone: The read is 3 residues too short to cover the CDR3 end, so that end is filled in from the germline J gene. The chain links TRBV20-1 to TRBJ2-3; 7 bases fit TRBD1. Germline V gene lookup returns CDR1 DFQATT and CDR2 SNEGSKA (reference sequence). J lost 5 bases, V lost 7 bases, and 9 bases had no gene match. This CDR3 is built from 13 residues. Partial CDR3 DNA: TGCAGTGAGGGCAGAGGGGGCGGAGATACG. Amino acids: CSEGRGGGDT. The entire CDR3 is CSEGRGGGDTQYF.

CDR3 bases read: TGTGCCAGCAGCAACATACTGACTCTCAATGAG. It is translated as CASSNILTLNE. The full-length CDR3 reads as CASSNILTLNEQFF. This rearrangement joins TRBV3-1 (or the pseudogene TRBV3-2) to TRBJ2-1; D gene uncertain. The read gets to within 3 residues of the CDR3 end, and the germline J gene fills in the rest. The CDR3 is 14 residues long. Germline lookup yields CDR1 LGHDT and CDR2 YNNKEL (reference sequence). The V end lost 5 bases, the J end lost 6 bases, and 14 bases lay between the germline ends.

A note on this clone: The CDR3 end falls 3 residues outside the read, so it is completed with the germline J gene. The chain recombines TRBV14 with TRBJ1-2; maybe TRBD1 (6 bases). The CDR3 contains 15 residues. CDR1 is SGHDN and CDR2 is FVKESK in the germline V gene. The CDR3: CASSQGTALWGGYTF. CDR3 DNA, as far as it was read: TGTGCCAGCAGCCAAGGGACAGCCTTATGGGGCGGC. The full variable domain, completed using reference TRBV14 and TRBJ1-2, is EAGVTQFPSHSVIEKGQTVTLRCDPISGHDNLYWYRRVMGKEIKFLLHFVKESKQDESGMPNNRFLAERTGGTYSTLKVQPAELEDSGVYFCASSQGTALWGGYTFGSGTRLTVV.

On this clone: The DNA ends 3 residues before the CDR3 does, and the rest of the CDR3 is filled in from the germline J gene. J is TRBJ2-3 and V is TRBV29-1; a weak D match, TRBD2 (6 bases). The V gene's germline CDR1 is SQVTM and CDR2 ANQGSEA. The CDR3 has 12 amino acids. The covered CDR3 bases are TGCAGCGTTGAAGAGACCGCGGGGCCG. It yields the protein CSVEETAGP. The full CDR3 reads CSVEETAGPQYF.

By frequency, this clone is medium-sized. The read comes to an end 3 residues before the CDR3 does, leaving the germline J gene to fill in the end. This chain connects TRBV5-1 to TRBJ1-6; D not resolved. Germline V CDR1 and CDR2: SGHRS, YFSETQ. Trimming left V 0 bases short and J 9 bases short, with 7 bases between. The CDR3 extends over 13 amino acids. The CDR3 DNA, read in part, is TGCGCCAGCAGCTTGGCCCCCGTTTCACCC. It codes for CASSLAPVSP. The CDR3, in full, reads CASSLAPVSPLHF.

Comments on this clone: The missing CDR3 end, 3 residues past where the read stops, is filled in from the germline J gene. The rearrangement uses TRBV7-9 and TRBJ1-2; no reliable D call. CDR1 is SEHNR, CDR2 FQNEAQ, per germline (reference sequence). The length of the CDR3 is 12 residues. The CDR3: CASSSGENDYTF. CDR3 bases read: TGTGCCAGCAGCTCGGGTGAGAATGAC.

For this clone: The read comes to an end 3 residues before the CDR3 does, leaving the germline J gene to fill in the end. V is TRBV9 and J is TRBJ1-6; perhaps TRBD1 as D (6 bases). The germline V gene encodes CDR1 SGDLS and CDR2 YYNGEE. Deletions cut 4 bases from V and 7 bases from J, with 18 bases between. This CDR3 comprises 16 residues. The CDR3 sequence is CASSFGTDSPNSPLHF. Partial CDR3 DNA: TGTGCCAGCAGCTTCGGTACGGACAGCCCAAATTCACCC.

Note on this clone: The read ends 3 residues before the CDR3 terminus; that terminus is restored from the germline J gene. V and J are TRBV10-1 and TRBJ1-2, with D perhaps TRBD1 (6 bases). Germline V gene data show CDR1 as WNHNN and CDR2 as SYGVQD (reference sequence). The CDR3 has 15 residues. The V end lost 6 bases, the J end lost 0 bases, and 14 bases lay between the germline ends. Partial CDR3 DNA: TGCGCCAGCAGCATACGGGACAAAACTAACTATGGC. It codes for CASSIRDKTNYG. The whole CDR3 reads CASSIRDKTNYGYTF.

As to this clone: Read sequence stops 3 residues before the CDR3 end, and the germline J gene provides the missing end. The rearrangement joins TRBV5-4 to TRBJ2-5, with a weak D call TRBD1 (6 bases). The CDR3 length is 13 residues. Germline values: CDR1 SGHNT, CDR2 YYREEE (reference sequence). The V gene lost 3 bases and the J gene lost 2 bases, with 8 bases spanning the gap. The chain's CDR3 is CASSYGQQETQYF. The covered CDR3 bases are TGTGCCAGCAGCTATGGACAGCAAGAGACC.

With regard to this clone: The read terminates 3 residues ahead of where the CDR3 ends, so the germline J gene completes it. V and J are TRBV12-3 or TRBV12-4 and TRBJ2-7; D is unclear. Trimming shortened V by 7 bases and J by 0 bases, and 13 bases separated the two germline ends. The CDR3 is made up of 14 amino acids. CDR3 protein: CASNRGGSSYEQYF. The part of the CDR3 DNA that was read is TGTGCCAGCAACAGAGGTGGGTCCTCCTACGAG.

As to this clone: The read ends 3 residues early relative to the CDR3; the germline J gene fills the gap. The chain links TRBV7-3 to TRBJ2-5; tentative D call: TRBD1 (6 bases). Germline CDR1 reads SGHTA; CDR2 reads FQGTGA. There are 15 residues in the CDR3. Trimming removed 5 bases from V and 2 bases from J, with 15 bases in between. This CDR3 reads CASSLGPGQQETQYF. The CDR3 bases that were read are TGTGCCAGCAGCCTGGGACCCGGACAGCAAGAGACC.

Notes on this clone: The read ends 3 residues shy of where the CDR3 ends; the end is completed using the germline J gene. The chain uses TRBV19 and TRBJ2-3, with 7 bases fitting TRBD1. From germline, CDR1 is LNHDA and CDR2 SQIVND (reference sequence). The CDR3 consists of 17 residues. Incomplete CDR3 DNA: TGTGCCAGTACCGATGGGGGACCGGGACAGAGCAAGAGGCCG. Its translation is CASTDGGPGQSKRP. From start to end, the CDR3 is CASTDGGPGQSKRPQYF. The full variable domain, completed using reference TRBV19 and TRBJ2-3, is DGGITQSPKYLFRKEGQNVTLSCEQNLNHDAMYWYRQDPGQGLRLIYYSQIVNDFQKGDIAEGYSVSREKKESFPLTVTSAQKNPTAFYLCASTDGGPGQSKRPQYFGPGTRLTVL.

Turning to this clone: The CDR3 end is not reached by the read, which stops 3 residues before it; the germline J gene fills it in. The V gene is TRBV5-1, the J gene TRBJ1-2, with 9 nucleotides matching TRBD1. The germline CDR1 and CDR2 sequences are SGHRS and YFSETQ. This CDR3 has 15 amino acids. The covered CDR3 bases are TGCGCCAGCAGCCCCGGGGACAGGGAGCGATGGGGC. Translated: CASSPGDRERWG. The entire CDR3 reads CASSPGDRERWGYTF.

Notes on this clone: The read halts 3 residues ahead of the CDR3 end, with the missing end drawn from the germline J gene. The rearrangement joins TRBV30 to TRBJ2-1, with D possibly TRBD1 on 5 matching bases. The CDR3 is made up of 12 amino acids. Between the trimmed V and J ends, which lost 5 bases and 9 bases, there was a span of 14 bases. The germline V gene has CDR1 GTSNPN and CDR2 SVGIG (reference sequence). The part of the CDR3 DNA that was read is TGTGCCTGGGGAAGGGGTTCGTTTGAG. Translation gives CAWGRGSFE. From start to end, the CDR3 is CAWGRGSFEQFF.